This T cell receptor beta chain was profiled in a study of blood T cell repertoires in COVID-19. For the study at large: There were acute and convalescent COVID-19 samples, and they came from the United States, Italy and Spain. Sample material is recorded as cDNA or gDNA derived from T cells, B-cell-depleted T cells, or PBMCs.

Authors' data handling: Estimation of nucleated cell counts was performed using reference gene primer amplification. TCRdb's table, derived via immunoSEQ multiplex PCR, lists solely in-frame clones and lacks some. That table is the source of V, J and clone size, and D and trimming were worked out from the DNA. The data hold about 240,000 clones, with more than 75% observed a single time. With 5 bases clipped from V and 5 bases from J, the junction kept 3 bases outside the gene matches. Germline V CDR1 and CDR2: SGHTA, FQGNSA. The CDR3 extends over 13 amino acids. J is TRBJ1-2 and V is TRBV7-2, with 9 bases aligning to TRBD1. The material sequenced was peripheral blood. The sequence came from a woman in her 30s who had recovered from COVID-19. The CDR3 is CASSRDREYGYTF. CDR3 nucleotide sequence: TGTGCCAGCAGCCGGGACAGGGAATATGGCTACACCTTC.